The 25 T cell receptor beta chains in this list originate from one sample, sequenced in a study of blood T cells in healthy people across ages. A sample-barcoded 5' primer and a J-beta primer mix were used in a second PCR of roughly 7 to 12 cycles. One entry per CDR3 protein, called by TCRdb with MiXCR from the 5' RACE reads. The table includes around 1,800,000 distinct CDR3 sequences, roughly 43% detected once. The source material was blood. The receptors shown here come from a human donor in good health.

This clonotype was seen more than once but under ten times. V usage is TRBV29-1 and J usage is TRBJ2-7, with 10 bases matching TRBD1. The CDR3 runs 14 residues. The germline V gene has CDR1 SQVTM and CDR2 ANQGSEA. V dropped 4 bases and J dropped 6; count of bases not matched to a gene: 9. The CDR3 is CSVGDPGQGFEQYF. The CDR3 DNA is TGCAGCGTTGGCGACCCGGGACAGGGGTTCGAGCAGTACTTC.

The CDR3: CASSSGTGVSSTEAFF. DNA of the CDR3: TGCGCCAGCAGCTCCGGGACAGGGGTTTCGAGCACTGAAGCTTTCTTT. This sequence joins TRBV5-1 and TRBJ1-1; 10 positions match TRBD1. V was pared by 3 bases and J by 4 bases, with 9 bases of the junction left unmatched. Germline assignment: CDR1 SGHRS and CDR2 YFSETQ. The CDR3 consists of 16 residues.

Here the CDR3 reads CASSLVPTGDGYTF. CDR3 coding DNA: TGTGCCAGCAGTTTAGTTCCCACAGGGGATGGCTACACCTTC. The chain combines TRBV12-3 or TRBV12-4 with TRBJ1-2; 7 positions agree with TRBD1. The CDR3 runs 14 residues. Germline trimming cut 1 base from V and 6 bases from J; bases unmatched to any gene: 5.

The chain employs TRBV30 and TRBJ1-5; D not resolved. The CDR3 has 13 residues. The germline V gene encodes CDR1 GTSNPN and CDR2 SVGIG (reference sequence). Trimming pared 4 bases from V and 7 bases from J, leaving 14 bases between. CDR3 in amino acids: CAWNTRVGQPQHF. The CDR3 DNA reads TGTGCCTGGAATACACGGGTAGGACAGCCCCAGCATTTT.

This chain uses TRBV13 with TRBJ2-7; D possibly uses TRBD1 or TRBD2 (5 bases each). The DNA end favors TRBJ2-5, so the J call may be wrong. Germline CDR1 reads PRHDT; CDR2 reads FYEKMQ (reference sequence). The CDR3 totals 16 residues. The CDR3 reads CASSFTRDRSQETQYF. The CDR3 coding sequence is TGTGCCAGCAGCTTCACTCGGGACCGGTCTCAAGAGACCCAGTACTTC.

The chain uses TRBV28 and TRBJ2-7; tentative D call: TRBD2 (6 bases). There are 16 residues in the CDR3. Germline V gene data show CDR1 as MDHEN and CDR2 as SYDVKM. The ends were cut back, 5 bases at V and 2 bases at J, with 19 bases in the middle. The CDR3 nucleotides are TGTGCCAGCAGTCCTCCCCGTGGGACTTTAACCTACGAGCAGTACTTC. Translation: CASSPPRGTLTYEQYF.

This clonotype was recorded a few times. The chain carries TRBV20-1 and TRBJ1-4; D perhaps matches TRBD1 (5 bases). The CDR3 totals 12 residues. Trimming cost V 6 bases and J 8 bases, with 13 bases left between them. Germline CDR1 reads DFQATT; CDR2 reads SNEGSKA (reference sequence). CDR3 DNA sequence: TGCAGTGCCCCCCAGGGCGGAGAAAAACTGTTTTTT. Encoded protein: CSAPQGGEKLFF.

This clonotype showed up just a few times. The chain employs TRBV7-2 and TRBJ2-5; D unclear. CDR1 SGHTA and CDR2 FQGNSA come from the germline V gene. The CDR3 is 14 amino acids. V was clipped by 0 bases and J by 5 bases, with 10 bases between them. In nucleotides, the CDR3 is TGTGCCAGCAGCTTAGCGAGCTGGGCGGAGACCCAGTACTTC. Translation: CASSLASWAETQYF.

V is TRBV6-5 and J is TRBJ1-1; no firm D call. The CDR3 has 15 amino acids. V was shortened by 0 bases and J by 3 bases, with 11 bases between the two germline ends. Germline V CDR1 and CDR2: MNHEY, SVGAGI. CDR3 coding DNA: TGTGCCAGCAGTTACTCGGAAGGCTTATACACTGAAGCTTTCTTT. It codes for CASSYSEGLYTEAFF.

The chain links TRBV12-3 or TRBV12-4 to TRBJ2-1, with 7 bases matching TRBD2. The V gene end was trimmed by 6 bases and the J gene end by 8 bases; junction bases not matched to a gene: 13. The CDR3 covers 15 residues. CDR3 sequence (DNA): TGTGCCAGCAGCCAAGCGGGGAGGGGAAAGGATGAGCAGTTCTTC. Protein sequence: CASSQAGRGKDEQFF.

The rearrangement joins TRBV12-3 or TRBV12-4 to TRBJ2-3; D gene uncertain. Trimming removed 1 base from V and 5 bases from J, with 13 bases in between. The CDR3 loop spans 15 amino acids. In nucleotides, the CDR3 is TGTGCCAGCAGTTTAGGCAGGATTATAGGAGATACGCAGTATTTT. Protein product: CASSLGRIIGDTQYF.

This clonotype was observed a handful of times. The chain couples TRBV7-2 to TRBJ2-7, with 8 bases identical to TRBD1. There are 14 residues in the CDR3. The V and J ends lost 4 bases and 2 bases, in that order; junction bases with no gene match: 4. Germline loops: CDR1 SGHTA, CDR2 FQGNSA. CDR3 sequence reads: CASSSTGETYEQYF. The CDR3 region has the DNA TGTGCCAGCAGCTCGACAGGGGAGACCTACGAGCAGTACTTC.

Worth noting for this clonotype: This may come from a read error, since a much larger clone is one base off. The rearrangement joins TRBV12-3 or TRBV12-4 to TRBJ2-5; D gene unclear. There are 13 residues in the CDR3. CDR3 residues: CAGSFGLVETQYF. The CDR3 DNA sequence: TGTGCCGGCAGTTTTGGATTAGTGGAGACCCAGTACTTC.

The chain carries TRBV4-1 and TRBJ2-1, with TRBD1 identical over 11 bases. V trimming: 5 bases; J trimming: 12 bases; junction bases outside the gene matches: 15. This CDR3 region has 16 residues. The germline V gene encodes CDR1 MGHRA and CDR2 YSYEKL. Here the CDR3 reads CASSMRTGGSIRGQFF. CDR3 in DNA: TGCGCCAGCAGCATGAGGACAGGGGGCTCAATAAGAGGGCAGTTCTTC.

The J gene is TRBJ1-1, the V gene TRBV7-2; D perhaps matches TRBD1 (6 bases). The CDR3 totals 14 residues. Trimming took off 5 bases at V and 4 bases at J, with 14 bases between the two ends. The germline CDR1 and CDR2 sequences are SGHTA and FQGNSA. This CDR3 is CASSPQGGPTEAFF. The CDR3 nucleotides read TGTGCCAGCAGCCCCCAAGGGGGGCCCACTGAAGCTTTCTTT.

This clonotype was recorded only once. The V gene is TRBV7-9, the J gene TRBJ2-7, with 9 bases aligning to TRBD2. The J call may be wrong; the DNA end is better matched by TRBJ2-5. The CDR3 consists of 16 residues. Germline CDR1 and CDR2: SEHNR and FQNEAQ (reference sequence). In nucleotides, the CDR3 is TGTGCCAGCAGCCCTTGGGCGGGGGGGTTCCAAGAGACCCAGTACTTC. Its protein is CASSPWAGGFQETQYF.

The V and J genes are TRBV9 and TRBJ1-1; D unresolved. The germline V and J ends were trimmed by 3 bases and 3 bases, with 9 bases remaining between them. CDR3 length: 13 residues. Germline V gene lookup returns CDR1 SGDLS and CDR2 YYNGEE. The CDR3 sequence is CASSESLYTEAFF. Here the CDR3 DNA reads TGTGCCAGCAGCGAGAGCCTTTACACTGAAGCTTTCTTT.

The gene calls are TRBV5-6 and TRBJ1-4, with TRBD1 as a possible D gene (5 bases). The CDR3 loop spans 16 amino acids. V was shortened by 4 bases and J by 4 bases, with 17 bases between the two germline ends. Per germline, CDR1 SGHDT and CDR2 YYEEEE. CDR3 protein: CASSAGGREHNEKLFF. The CDR3 nucleotides read TGTGCCAGCAGCGCGGGGGGTAGGGAACATAATGAAAAACTGTTTTTT.

The chain is built from TRBV28 and TRBJ2-7; tentative D call: TRBD1 (5 bases). CDR3 length: 14 residues. Germline CDR1 is MDHEN and CDR2 is SYDVKM. Trimming took 3 bases from V and 2 from J, leaving 11 bases between them. CDR3 in DNA: TGTGCCAGCAGTTTTTTTGACAGAACCTACGAGCAGTACTTC. Encoded protein: CASSFFDRTYEQYF.

The chain combines TRBV4-3 with TRBJ1-2; D is uncertain. The CDR3 length is 16 residues. Germline CDR1 and CDR2: LGHNA and YSLEER. With 2 bases removed from V and 3 bases from J, the gap between germline ends came to 16 bases. CDR3 region: CASSQNRVLNYYGYTF. The CDR3 coding sequence is TGCGCCAGCAGCCAAAACCGGGTCCTCAACTACTATGGCTACACCTTC.

V usage is TRBV6-5 and J usage is TRBJ1-1; tentative D call: TRBD1 (5 bases). Per the germline V gene, CDR1 is MNHEY and CDR2 is SVGAGI. This CDR3 is 17 amino acids long. The germline V and J ends were trimmed by 4 bases and 1 base, with 19 bases remaining between them. The CDR3 region has the DNA TGTGCCAGCAGTTGGTCCTTTTCGGGACTTACGAACACTGAAGCTTTCTTT. Encoded protein: CASSWSFSGLTNTEAFF.

The V call is TRBV4-3, the J call TRBJ2-1; 10 bases map to TRBD2. The trim removed 0 bases at V and 9 bases at J, leaving 11 bases unmatched. This CDR3 is built from 17 residues. In germline, CDR1 is LGHNA, CDR2 YSLEER. Written as DNA, the CDR3 is TGCGCCAGCAGCCAAGATATAGCGGGGGGCTCGCGGGGTGAGCAGTTCTTC. Translated: CASSQDIAGGSRGEQFF.

This clonotype was observed a handful of times. This chain links TRBV6-1 with TRBJ2-7; maybe TRBD1 (5 bases). Trimming cost V 6 bases and J 4 bases, with 16 bases left between them. Germline assignment: CDR1 MNHNS and CDR2 SASEGT. The CDR3 length is 14 residues. CDR3 nucleotides: TGTGCCAGCAGCCTACAGGAGTCCGATTACGAGCAGTACTTC. Its protein is CASSLQESDYEQYF.

The V gene is TRBV6-1, the J gene TRBJ2-7; D not certain. Germline loops: CDR1 MNHNS, CDR2 SASEGT. This CDR3 comprises 14 residues. Trimming stripped 1 base from V and 2 bases from J, with 9 bases between. DNA for the CDR3: TGTGCCAGCAGTGAAGGGGGAATTCCCTACGAGCAGTACTTC. The encoded protein is CASSEGGIPYEQYF.

The chain combines TRBV20-1 with TRBJ1-2, with unresolved D. Germline V gene data show CDR1 as DFQATT and CDR2 as SNEGSKA (reference sequence). This CDR3 region has 12 residues. With 0 bases removed from V and 6 bases from J, the gap between germline ends came to 8 bases. The CDR3 DNA reads as TGCAGTGCTAGAGATCAGTGGGATGGCTACACCTTC. This gives the protein CSARDQWDGYTF.